These T cell receptor beta chains were read from a single sample in a study of shared clonotypes between healthy human individuals. Generated by immunoSEQ multiplex PCR, the TCRdb table keeps only in-frame clones and is missing some. The sample shows about 2.2 million clones, just over 90% of them seen only once. The sample taken for sequencing was naive CD8+ T cells from PBMCs. All receptors come from a man aged 18 to 35 in good health. Some clones in this sample may be carry-over from other donors' samples. Both conserved end residues are part of each CDR3. D genes are given only for firm matches. The size entry is marked missing in some rows and otherwise reads once, few, many or a size class.

clone size	V gene	J gene	D gene	CDR3 protein	CDR3 DNA
.	TRBV9	TRBJ1-1	.	CASTPSQRDTEAFF	TGTGCCAGCACCCCGTCCCAAAGGGACACTGAAGCTTTCTTT
.	TRBV10-3	TRBJ1-3	.	CAIRLLTVSGNTIYF	TGTGCCATCCGGTTGTTAACAGTCTCTGGAAACACCATATATTTT
.	TRBV30	TRBJ2-7	.	CAWSSGGPPYEQYF	TGTGCCTGGAGTTCCGGGGGCCCTCCCTACGAGCAGTACTTC
.	TRBV6-1	TRBJ1-2	TRBD1	CASSEGMRGPRFYGYTF	TGTGCCAGCAGTGAAGGGATGAGGGGGCCCCGCTTCTATGGCTACACCTTC
.	TRBV28	TRBJ2-7	.	CASSPGPNARVYEQYF	TGTGCCAGCAGTCCGGGGCCGAATGCGAGAGTCTACGAGCAGTACTTC
once	TRBV11-2	TRBJ2-5	TRBD1	CASSEGGGGETQYF	TGTGCCAGCAGTGAAGGGGGCGGAGGCGAGACCCAGTACTTC
.	TRBV28	TRBJ2-7	.	CASSFGTGAYEQYF	TGTGCCAGCAGTTTCGGGACTGGGGCCTACGAGCAGTACTTC
.	TRBV2	TRBJ2-7	.	CASIGPDKRLTYEQYF	TGTGCCAGCATAGGTCCCGACAAGCGCTTGACCTACGAGCAGTACTTC
.	TRBV4-1	TRBJ2-2	.	CASSQERAAGELFF	TGCGCCAGCAGCCAAGAGCGAGCTGCCGGGGAGCTGTTTTTT
.	TRBV13	TRBJ2-3	.	CASSLEGSAADTQYF	TGTGCCAGCAGCTTAGAGGGGAGCGCGGCAGATACGCAGTATTTT
.	TRBV19	TRBJ2-1	.	CASSGGWNEQFF	TGTGCCAGTAGTGGCGGTTGGAATGAGCAGTTCTTC
.	TRBV27	TRBJ1-5	TRBD1	CASSKVGQPSNQPQHF	TGTGCCAGCAGTAAAGTGGGACAGCCGAGCAATCAGCCCCAGCATTTT
.	TRBV5-6	TRBJ1-5	.	CASSLGRNDEPQHF	TGTGCCAGCAGCTTGGGAAGAAATGATGAGCCCCAGCATTTT
.	TRBV5-6	TRBJ1-3	.	CASSLTSHREDGNTIYF	TGTGCCAGCAGCTTGACGTCGCACAGGGAAGATGGAAACACCATATATTTT
.	TRBV7-6	TRBJ2-6	TRBD2	CASAGGTFPSGANVLTF	TGTGCCAGCGCGGGGGGGACATTTCCCTCTGGGGCCAACGTCCTGACTTTC
.	TRBV7-9	TRBJ2-5	.	CASSLGGTLQETQYF	TGTGCCAGCAGCTTAGGTGGGACACTCCAAGAGACCCAGTACTTC